The sequence of this TCR beta chain was determined in a study of control samples from healthy donors and cancer patients. The protocol was immunoSEQ multiplex PCR, while the TCRdb copy is restricted to in-frame clones and leaves out a portion. The data show some 45,000 clones, approximately 87% seen once. CDR1 and CDR2 (germline): SGHAT, FQNNGV. V gave up 6 bases and J gave up 0 bases, with 9 bases separating them. The CDR3 loop spans 13 amino acids. The TCR comes from a man in his 60s in good health. This chain joins TRBV11-2 and TRBJ2-7, with D possibly being TRBD2 (5 bases). The sample consisted of blood. This CDR3 reads CASRWTLSYEQYF. In DNA form, the CDR3 reads TGTGCCAGCAGGTGGACTCTCTCCTACGAGCAGTACTTC. Full variable domain (rest looked up from reference TRBV11-2 and TRBJ2-7): EAGVAQSPRYKIIEKRQSVAFWCNPISGHATLYWYQQILGQGPKLLIQFQNNGVVDDSQLPKDRFSAERLKGVDSTLKIQPAKLEDSAVYLCASRWTLSYEQYFGPGTRLTVT.